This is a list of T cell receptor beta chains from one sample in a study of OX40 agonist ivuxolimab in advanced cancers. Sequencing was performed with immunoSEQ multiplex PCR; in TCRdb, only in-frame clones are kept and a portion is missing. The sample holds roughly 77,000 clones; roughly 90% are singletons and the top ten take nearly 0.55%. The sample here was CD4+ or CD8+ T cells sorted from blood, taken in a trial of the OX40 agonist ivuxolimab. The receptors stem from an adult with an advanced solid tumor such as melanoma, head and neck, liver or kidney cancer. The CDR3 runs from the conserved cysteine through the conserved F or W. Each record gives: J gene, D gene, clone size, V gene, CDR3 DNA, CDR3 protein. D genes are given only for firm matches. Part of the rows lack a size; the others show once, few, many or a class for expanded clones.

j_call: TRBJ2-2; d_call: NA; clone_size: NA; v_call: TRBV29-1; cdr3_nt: TGCAGCGTTGAAGAACGGGGGACCGGGGAGCTGTTTTTT; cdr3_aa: CSVEERGTGELFF
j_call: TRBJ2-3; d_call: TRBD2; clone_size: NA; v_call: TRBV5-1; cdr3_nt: TGCGCCAGCAGCTTGGCGGGACTAGCGGGAGGGATAAGCACAGATACGCAGTATTTT; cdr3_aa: CASSLAGLAGGISTDTQYF
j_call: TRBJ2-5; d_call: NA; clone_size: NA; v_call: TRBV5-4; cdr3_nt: TGTGCCAGCAGCTTGTTTCAGGGTCGAGAGACCCAGTACTTC; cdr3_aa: CASSLFQGRETQYF
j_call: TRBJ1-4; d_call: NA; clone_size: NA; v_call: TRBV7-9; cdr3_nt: TGTGCCAGCAGCCCCGCCGGACGGATTGAAAAACTGTTTTTT; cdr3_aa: CASSPAGRIEKLFF
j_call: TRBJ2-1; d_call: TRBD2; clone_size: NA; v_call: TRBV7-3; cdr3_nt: TGTGCCTCCCGGGCTAGCGGAAACAATGAGCAGTTCTTC; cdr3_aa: CASRASGNNEQFF
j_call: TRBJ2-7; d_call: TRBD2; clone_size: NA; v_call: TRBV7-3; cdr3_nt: TGTGCCAGCAGCTCACTAGCGGGAACCTACGAGCAGTACTTC; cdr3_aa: CASSSLAGTYEQYF
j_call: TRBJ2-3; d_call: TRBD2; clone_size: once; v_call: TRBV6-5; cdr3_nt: TGTGCCAGCAGTTACGGGTTAGCGGGAGTCCCAGATACGCAGTATTTT; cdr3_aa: CASSYGLAGVPDTQYF
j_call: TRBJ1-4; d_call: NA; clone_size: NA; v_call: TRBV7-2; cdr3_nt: TGTGCCAGCAGCCGGGGGTATGGAAAACTGTTTTTT; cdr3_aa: CASSRGYGKLFF
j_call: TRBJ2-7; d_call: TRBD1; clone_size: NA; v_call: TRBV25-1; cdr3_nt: TGTGCCAGCAGTAGAACAGGGGGCCACGAGCAGTACTTC; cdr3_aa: CASSRTGGHEQYF
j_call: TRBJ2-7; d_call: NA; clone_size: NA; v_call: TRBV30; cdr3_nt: TGTGCCTGGAGTACGGGACAAATATACGAGCAGTACTTC; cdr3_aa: CAWSTGQIYEQYF
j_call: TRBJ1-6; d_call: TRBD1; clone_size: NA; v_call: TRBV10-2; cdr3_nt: TGCGCCAGCTTAAATGGACAGGGAAATTCACCCCTCCACTTT; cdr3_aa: CASLNGQGNSPLHF
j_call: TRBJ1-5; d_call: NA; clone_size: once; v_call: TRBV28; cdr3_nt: TGTGCCAGCAGAGGAGGGAGTCTTTCGCCTCAGCCCCAGCATTTT; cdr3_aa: CASRGGSLSPQPQHF
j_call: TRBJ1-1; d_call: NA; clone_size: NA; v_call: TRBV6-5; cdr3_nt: TGTGCCACTCGGGGGGCAGGGGCGGGCGACACTGAAGCTTTCTTT; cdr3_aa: CATRGAGAGDTEAFF
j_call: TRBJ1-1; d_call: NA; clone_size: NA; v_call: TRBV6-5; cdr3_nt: TGTGCCAGCAGTATGTGGACAGTGAACACTGAAGCTTTCTTT; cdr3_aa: CASSMWTVNTEAFF